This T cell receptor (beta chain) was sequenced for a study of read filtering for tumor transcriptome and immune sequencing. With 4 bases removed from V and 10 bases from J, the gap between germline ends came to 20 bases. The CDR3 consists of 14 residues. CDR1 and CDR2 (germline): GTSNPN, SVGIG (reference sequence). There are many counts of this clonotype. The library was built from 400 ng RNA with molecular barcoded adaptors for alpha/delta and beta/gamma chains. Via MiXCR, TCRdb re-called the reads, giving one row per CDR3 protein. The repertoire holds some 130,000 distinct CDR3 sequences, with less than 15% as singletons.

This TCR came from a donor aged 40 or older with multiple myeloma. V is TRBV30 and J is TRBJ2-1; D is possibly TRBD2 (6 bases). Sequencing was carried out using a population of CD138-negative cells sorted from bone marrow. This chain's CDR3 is CAWTRRGDLGEQFF. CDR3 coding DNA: TGTGCCTGGACCCGGCGGGGCGATCTGGGGGAGCAGTTCTTC.